Following are 4 T cell receptor beta chains from one sample sequenced in a study of blood T cell repertoires in COVID-19. Generated by immunoSEQ multiplex PCR, the TCRdb table keeps only in-frame clones and is missing some. The sample has about 190,000 clones; more than 85% are singletons. The sequencing input was peripheral blood. Receptors originate from a man aged 25-45 years with acute or convalescent COVID-19.

This chain uses TRBV10-3 with TRBJ2-6, with D possibly TRBD2 on 5 matching bases. Per germline, CDR1 ENHRY and CDR2 SYGVKD. V was shortened by 4 bases and J by 2 bases, with 9 bases between the two germline ends. CDR3 length: 15 amino acids. CDR3 DNA sequence: TGTGCCATCAGTGGAGAAGCGGCTGGGGCCAACGTCCTGACTTTC. This sequence encodes CAISGEAAGANVLTF.

The chain has TRBV6-6 and TRBJ1-1, with a weak D call TRBD1 (5 bases). CDR1 is MNHNY and CDR2 is SVGAGI in the germline V gene (reference sequence). The CDR3 is 13 amino acids. The V end lost 2 bases, the J end lost 3 bases, and 7 bases lay between the germline ends. This chain's CDR3 is CASSYGADTEAFF. The CDR3 bases are TGTGCCAGCAGTTACGGGGCAGACACTGAAGCTTTCTTT.

The chain recombines TRBV6-6 with TRBJ1-1; TRBD1 is a possible D gene (5 bases). The germline V gene has CDR1 MNHNY and CDR2 SVGAGI (reference sequence). This CDR3 has 17 amino acids. The germline V and J ends were trimmed by 5 bases and 1 base, with 20 bases remaining between them. The CDR3 sequence: CASSPGGTAPWNTEAFF. The CDR3 DNA reads as TGTGCCAGCAGTCCTGGGGGGACCGCTCCCTGGAACACTGAAGCTTTCTTT.

CDR3 sequence: CASSLAAGEQGEQFF. Here the CDR3 DNA reads TGCGCCAGCAGCTTGGCCGCGGGAGAACAGGGTGAGCAGTTCTTC. The chain couples TRBV5-1 to TRBJ2-1, with D possibly TRBD2 on 7 matching bases. The CDR3 consists of 15 residues. CDR1 and CDR2 from the germline V gene are SGHRS and YFSETQ. The V end was cut by 0 bases, the J end by 9 bases, with 16 bases between.